This entry features one T cell receptor (beta chain) sequence. Its antigen is unknown. This specimen comes from a study of T cell responses to AZD1222 COVID-19 vaccine. The ends lost 7 bases at V and 3 bases at J; junction bases unmatched: 5. The CDR3 covers 14 residues. Germline V lookup: CDR1 MNHEY, CDR2 SVGAGI. The study, taken as a whole, reports: Most donors were white British, females outnumbered males, and clonal diversity was possibly underestimated.

The data were produced by immunoSEQ multiplex PCR, yet TCRdb's version contains in-frame clones alone and is incomplete. The repertoire holds about 150,000 clones, with about nine tenths as singletons. This material consisted of peripheral blood, taken on day 0 of AZD1222 vaccination. The chain employs TRBV6-5 and TRBJ2-3, with 9 positions matching TRBD1. The TCR sequence derives from an adult in good health. The CDR3 is CASMDRGWTDTQYF. The DNA for the CDR3 is TGTGCCAGCATGGACAGGGGATGGACAGATACGCAGTATTTT.